What follows describes a single T cell receptor (beta chain). The entry originates in a study of memory CD4+ T cells and cytomegalovirus serostatus. The CDR3 is 18 residues long. The germline gives CDR1 LGHNA, CDR2 YSLEER. With V trimmed by 0 bases and J by 0 bases, 7 bases remained unmatched. Data came from immunoSEQ multiplex PCR; TCRdb stores just in-frame clones and leaves some out. Of about 52,000 clones listed, around 83% are singletons. Single viable CD3+CD4+CD8-CD45RO+ cells were sorted as the memory CD4+ T cells. This receptor was obtained from an adult in good health and CMV-seropositive. The chain is built from TRBV4-3 and TRBJ1-3, with TRBD1 matching 8 bases. The specimen was memory CD4+ T cells from blood. The CDR3 here is CASSQDLVTGGSGNTIYF. The CDR3 DNA follows: TGCGCCAGCAGCCAAGACCTGGTAACAGGGGGCTCTGGAAACACCATATATTTT.